The 10 T cell receptor beta chains listed next were all sequenced from one sample in a study of technical replicates of blood from a few donors (dated by TCRdb to about 2017). The receptor library was made with the immunoSEQ multiplex PCR assay. Held by TCRdb, this immuneACCESS table contains in-frame sequences only and omits some clones. Under half of the omission traces to an unresolved V gene where checked; the cause of the rest is unknown. In this sample the table shows over 85,000 clones, about 95% of which occur a single time. About 0.34% of the sample lies in the top ten. Material: T cells isolated from PBMCs. The receptors originated from a human donor in good health.

This chain connects TRBV7-2 to TRBJ2-2; TRBD2 might be the D (5 bases). Per the germline V gene, CDR1 is SGHTA and CDR2 is FQGNSA. With 4 bases removed from V and 6 bases from J, the gap between germline ends came to 9 bases. The CDR3 runs 13 residues. CDR3 sequence reads: CASSSPGAGELFF. Written as DNA, the CDR3 is TGTGCCAGCAGCTCCCCCGGGGCCGGGGAGCTGTTTTTT.

The chain couples TRBV25-1 to TRBJ1-5; TRBD1 matches 10 bases. The ends lost 8 bases at V and 6 bases at J; junction bases unmatched: 7. The germline CDR1 and CDR2 sequences are MGHDK and SYGVNS. The CDR3 totals 14 residues. The CDR3 nucleotides read TGTGCCAGCTTCTGCCGGGACAGGGGTCAGCCCCAGCATTTT. This codes for CASFCRDRGQPQHF.

This clone was observed once. The genes are TRBV15 and TRBJ2-6, with TRBD1 as a possible D gene (6 bases). The V end lost 8 bases, the J end lost 0 bases, and 17 bases lay between the germline ends. This CDR3 contains 17 residues. In germline, CDR1 is LNHNV, CDR2 YYDKDF (reference sequence). CDR3 protein: CATLDRSTDSGANVLTF. The CDR3 nucleotides are TGTGCCACCCTAGACAGGTCCACTGACTCTGGGGCCAACGTCCTGACTTTC.

The CDR3 loop is CASSRLTVTHGYTF. The CDR3 DNA is TGTGCCAGCAGCCGATTGACAGTGACCCATGGCTACACCTTC. This chain links TRBV9 with TRBJ1-2; a possible D gene is TRBD1 (5 bases). The length of the CDR3 is 14 residues. The germline V and J ends were trimmed by 4 bases and 6 bases, with 16 bases remaining between them. Per germline, CDR1 SGDLS and CDR2 YYNGEE.

The count of this clone is one. The J gene is TRBJ1-5, the V gene TRBV30; 9 bases agree with TRBD1. The CDR3 is 15 residues long. Germline assignment: CDR1 GTSNPN and CDR2 SVGIG (reference sequence). The junction had 6 bases not matched to a gene; V was cut back by 1 base and J by 5 bases. In DNA form, the CDR3 reads TGTGCCTGGAGTGGGGACAGGGTGTTATATCAGCCCCAGCATTTT. Amino acids: CAWSGDRVLYQPQHF.

The rearrangement uses TRBV7-9 and TRBJ1-1; D is possibly TRBD1 (6 bases). V was pared by 1 base and J by 1 base, with 7 bases between. Germline CDR1 reads SEHNR; CDR2 reads FQNEAQ (reference sequence). The CDR3 runs to 14 residues. Here the CDR3 reads CASSLGGGNTEAFF. The DNA for the CDR3 is TGTGCCAGCAGCTTAGGAGGGGGGAACACTGAAGCTTTCTTT. The whole variable domain, remainder taken from reference TRBV7-9 and TRBJ1-1, is DTGVSQNPRHKITKRGQNVTFRCDPISEHNRLYWYRQTLGQGPEFLTYFQNEAQLEKSRLLSDRFSAERPKGSFSTLEIQRTEQGDSAMYLCASSLGGGNTEAFFGQGTRLTVV.

The rearrangement links TRBV9 to TRBJ2-1; no clear D. V lost 0 bases and J 15 bases, leaving 16 bases between the germline ends. This CDR3 has 13 amino acids. Germline loops: CDR1 SGDLS, CDR2 YYNGEE. This chain's CDR3 is CASSVDPGGVWFF. The DNA of the CDR3 is TGTGCCAGCAGCGTAGATCCCGGTGGAGTTTGGTTCTTC.

This clone was counted a single time. This chain uses TRBV11-3 with TRBJ2-4, with TRBD2 matching 15 bases. The CDR3 runs to 17 residues. V lost 5 bases to trimming and J lost 7 bases; unmatched junction nucleotides: 9. Germline V gives CDR1 SGHNT, CDR2 YENEEA. For the CDR3, the DNA is TGTGCCAGCAGCCCCGACGGGACTAGCGGGAGGAGGAACATTCAGTACTTC. As protein: CASSPDGTSGRRNIQYF.

J is TRBJ2-7 and V is TRBV30, with D possibly matching TRBD2 (6 bases). CDR3 length: 13 residues. Trimming removed 1 base from V and 1 base from J, with 8 bases in between. The germline CDR1 and CDR2 sequences are GTSNPN and SVGIG (reference sequence). The CDR3 bases are TGTGCCTGGAGTGAGGGGACTTCCTACGAGCAGTACTTC. It yields the protein CAWSEGTSYEQYF.

The V call is TRBV7-9, the J call TRBJ1-1; a weak D match, TRBD1 (5 bases). Germline CDR1 and CDR2: SEHNR and FQNEAQ (reference sequence). This CDR3 spans 13 amino acids. V was pared by 2 bases and J by 3 bases, with 7 bases between. In DNA form, the CDR3 reads TGTGCCAGCAGCTTATTACAGGACACTGAAGCTTTCTTT. Its protein is CASSLLQDTEAFF.